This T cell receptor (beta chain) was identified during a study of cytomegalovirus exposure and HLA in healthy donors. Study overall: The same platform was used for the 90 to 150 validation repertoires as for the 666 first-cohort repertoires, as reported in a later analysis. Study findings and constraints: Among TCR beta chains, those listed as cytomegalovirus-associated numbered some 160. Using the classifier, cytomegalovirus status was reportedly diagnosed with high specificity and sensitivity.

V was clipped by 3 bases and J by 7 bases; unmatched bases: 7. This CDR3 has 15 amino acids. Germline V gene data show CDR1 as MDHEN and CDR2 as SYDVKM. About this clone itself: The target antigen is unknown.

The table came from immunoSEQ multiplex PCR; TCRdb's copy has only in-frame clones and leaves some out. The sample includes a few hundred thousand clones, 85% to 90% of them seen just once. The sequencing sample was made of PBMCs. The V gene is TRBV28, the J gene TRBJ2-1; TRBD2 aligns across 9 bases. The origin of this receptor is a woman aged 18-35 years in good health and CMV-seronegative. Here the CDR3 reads CASSLGAGGRNEQFF. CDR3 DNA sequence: TGTGCCAGCAGTTTGGGAGCGGGAGGACGGAATGAGCAGTTCTTC. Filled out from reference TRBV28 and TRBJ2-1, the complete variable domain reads DVKVTQSSRYLVKRTGEKVFLECVQDMDHENMFWYRQDPGLGLRLIYFSYDVKMKEKGDIPEGYSVSREKKERFSLILESASTNQTSMYLCASSLGAGGRNEQFFGPGTRLTVL.